A selection of T cell receptor beta chains follows, all from one sample in a study of OX40 agonist ivuxolimab in advanced cancers. Repertoires were generated with immunoSEQ multiplex PCR, while TCRdb's copy carries only in-frame clones and drops some. The table records about 86,000 clones, around 90% of them present only once. Sequencing was performed on CD4+ or CD8+ T cells sorted from blood, taken in a trial of the OX40 agonist ivuxolimab. The receptors here all came from an adult with an advanced solid tumor such as melanoma, head and neck, liver or kidney cancer. Both conserved end residues are part of each CDR3. Fields, in order: D gene, J gene, V gene, CDR3 protein, CDR3 DNA. A D gene is named only where the DNA matches it firmly.

- | TRBJ1-6 | TRBV6-7 | CASSYPDRTTPKEGSPLHF | TGTGCCAGCAGTTACCCCGACAGGACAACTCCTAAGGAGGGTTCACCCCTCCACTTT
- | TRBJ2-7 | TRBV4-1 | CASSQDHPGPYEQYF | TGCGCCAGCAGCCAAGATCACCCAGGGCCCTACGAGCAGTACTTC
TRBD1 | TRBJ2-5 | TRBV10-3 | CAIRGQGQETQYF | TGTGCCATCAGAGGACAGGGGCAAGAGACCCAGTACTTC
TRBD1 | TRBJ1-2 | TRBV13 | CASTATGNYGYTF | TGTGCCAGCACCGCGACAGGGAACTATGGCTACACCTTC
TRBD1 | TRBJ2-1 | TRBV11-3 | CASSLGGGQGQFF | TGTGCCAGCAGCTTAGGTGGCGGACAGGGGCAGTTCTTC
- | TRBJ1-5 | TRBV4-2 | CASSQGGSNQPQHF | TGTGCCAGCAGCCAGGGAGGTTCCAATCAGCCCCAGCATTTT
- | TRBJ1-2 | TRBV28 | CASRDRGTNYGYTF | TGTGCCAGCAGGGACCGGGGGACGAACTATGGCTACACCTTC
TRBD2 | TRBJ2-3 | TRBV5-1 | CASSSGLAGDTQYF | TGCGCCAGCAGCTCCGGACTAGCGGGAGATACGCAGTATTTT
- | TRBJ1-2 | TRBV7-9 | CASSLGGGNFYTF | TGTGCCAGCAGCTTAGGTGGCGGAAACTTCTACACCTTC
TRBD2 | TRBJ2-5 | TRBV4-1 | CASRGTSGRDRETQYF | TGCGCCAGCCGCGGGACTAGCGGGCGTGACAGGGAGACCCAGTACTTC
- | TRBJ2-7 | TRBV19 | CASSTFPGLEQYF | TGTGCCAGTAGTACATTCCCTGGACTCGAGCAGTACTTC
TRBD1 | TRBJ1-1 | TRBV6-1 | CASRMDRAGTEAFF | TGTGCCAGCAGGATGGACAGGGCAGGGACTGAAGCTTTCTTT
TRBD2 | TRBJ2-2 | TRBV30 | CATGTRKTGELFF | TGTGCGACCGGGACTAGGAAGACCGGGGAGCTGTTTTTT
TRBD1 | TRBJ1-4 | TRBV5-4 | CASSTGQGYEKLFF | TGTGCCAGCAGCACGGGACAGGGGTATGAAAAACTGTTTTTT
- | TRBJ2-5 | TRBV7-3 | CASSLRAGTGQETQYF | TGTGCCAGCAGCTTACGCGCTGGTACTGGCCAAGAGACCCAGTACTTC
- | TRBJ1-2 | TRBV9 | CASTLEGNYGYTF | TGTGCCAGCACCCTCGAGGGTAACTATGGCTACACCTTC
TRBD2 | TRBJ2-7 | TRBV7-9 | CASSDKTSGGSYEQYF | TGTGCCAGCAGCGACAAGACTAGCGGAGGGTCCTACGAGCAGTACTTC
- | TRBJ2-3 | TRBV27 | CASSRWGETDTQYF | TGTGCCAGCAGTCGCTGGGGGGAAACAGATACGCAGTATTTT
TRBD1 | TRBJ1-1 | TRBV2 | CASSVGQGTEAFF | TGTGCCAGCAGTGTGGGACAGGGAACTGAAGCTTTCTTT
- | TRBJ1-2 | TRBV4-1 | CASSQERGDYGYTF | TGCGCCAGCAGCCAAGAAAGGGGGGACTATGGCTACACCTTC
- | TRBJ2-2 | TRBV27 | CASSPRGGTGELFF | TGTGCCAGCAGTCCACGAGGGGGCACCGGGGAGCTGTTTTTT
- | TRBJ2-5 | TRBV5-1 | CASSLAGVGTGQETQYF | TGCGCCAGCAGCTTGGCCGGAGTGGGAACAGGCCAAGAGACCCAGTACTTC
- | TRBJ2-7 | TRBV28 | CATLEGSSYEQYF | TGTGCCACTCTCGAGGGGAGCTCCTACGAGCAGTACTTC
TRBD1 | TRBJ2-7 | TRBV29-1 | CSVLGQGVYEQYF | TGCAGCGTTCTGGGACAGGGTGTATACGAGCAGTACTTC
TRBD2 | TRBJ2-7 | TRBV27 | CASRTIAGSHYEQYF | TGTGCCAGCAGGACCATAGCGGGGAGCCACTACGAGCAGTACTTC
- | TRBJ2-7 | TRBV25-1 | CASSGRDGHNEQYF | TGTGCCAGCAGTGGAAGGGACGGTCATAACGAGCAGTACTTC
- | TRBJ2-6 | TRBV7-9 | CASTIGTGASGANVLTF | TGTGCCAGCACTATTGGGACGGGCGCCTCTGGGGCCAACGTCCTGACTTTC